The rows below give T cell receptor beta chains drawn from one sample of a study of T cell repertoires in cytomegalovirus infection. Via MiXCR, TCRdb re-called the reads, giving one row per CDR3 protein. The top ten clones hold 2.5% to 3.5% of a sample with around 740,000 distinct CDR3 sequences, less than 40% of them seen once. The specimen was PBMCs. The receptors were sampled from a human donor in good health (CMV status not recorded). Some clones in this sample may be carry-over from other donors' samples. Each CDR3 is given with its conserved first and last residue. The D gene is left open where the match is weak. For some rows the clone size is stated as once, few or many, or as a class when expanded; others skip it.

size	J	D	V	length	DNA	CDR3
few	TRBJ2-7	-	TRBV9	15	TGTGCCAGCAGCGTAACCGGTAGAAGAGGGGACGAGCAGTACTTC	CASSVTGRRGDEQYF
-	TRBJ1-2	-	TRBV7-3	14	TGTGCCAGCAGCCAAGGCGGCGGTCGCTATGGCTACACCTTC	CASSQGGGRYGYTF
-	TRBJ1-5	-	TRBV7-2	12	TGTGCCAGCAGCACCGAGGGACAGCCCCAGCATTTT	CASSTEGQPQHF
few	TRBJ2-7	-	TRBV6-6	14	TGTGCCAGCAGTTACGGAGACGGTGCCTACGAGCAGTACTTC	CASSYGDGAYEQYF
-	TRBJ2-1	-	TRBV7-6	14	TGTGCCAGCAGCCCCCGAAGGAGAGCAGATGAGCAGTTCTTC	CASSPRRRADEQFF
medium-sized	TRBJ2-6	-	TRBV6-2/TRBV6-3	16	TGTGCCAGCAGTTACTCGGGCGGCTCTGGGGCCAACGTCCTGACTTTC	CASSYSGGSGANVLTF
-	TRBJ1-6	-	TRBV9	15	TGTGCCAGCAGCGCAGGGACTTCGGATAATTCACCCCTCCACTTT	CASSAGTSDNSPLHF
many	TRBJ1-1	-	TRBV7-9	17	TGTGCCAGCAGCTTAGTAACGGACAGCCTAAAGAACACTGAAGCTTTCTTT	CASSLVTDSLKNTEAFF
-	TRBJ2-7	-	TRBV9	15	TGTGCCAGCAGCGTAGATCCAGGGAGCTCCTACGAGCAGTACTTC	CASSVDPGSSYEQYF
few	TRBJ1-2	-	TRBV11-2	19	TGTGCCAGCAGCTTATTTCTAGGAGAGGGATCTGTCAGAAACTATGGCTACACCTTC	CASSLFLGEGSVRNYGYTF
-	TRBJ1-5	TRBD1	TRBV6-6	16	TGTGCCACGACAGGGAGAACTACAGGGGGGAATCAGCCCCAGCATTTT	CATTGRTTGGNQPQHF
-	TRBJ2-7	-	TRBV10-3	15	TGTGCCGGACCCCGCATCGGAAATTGGGCCCACGAGCAGTACTTC	CAGPRIGNWAHEQYF
-	TRBJ2-1	-	TRBV5-8	20	TGTGCCAGCAGCTTGGATGTTGGTGGAGGGACTCCCCTACAATGTAATGAGCAGTTCTTC	CASSLDVGGGTPLQCNEQFF
-	TRBJ1-3	-	TRBV7-8	13	TGTGCCAGAAGCGGGGGCCAGGGAAACACCAAATATTTT	CARSGGQGNTKYF
-	TRBJ1-4	-	TRBV5-6	14	TGTGCCAGCAGCCGGCCGAGTTCGGGTGAAAAACTGTTTTTT	CASSRPSSGEKLFF
many	TRBJ2-1	-	TRBV7-3	13	TGTGCCAGCAGCCCAAGGATAAGGGGTGAGCAGTTCTTC	CASSPRIRGEQFF
few	TRBJ1-1	-	TRBV27	16	TGTGCCAGCAGACCCCGGGTTGGGGTGATGAACACTGAAGCTTTCTTT	CASRPRVGVMNTEAFF
-	TRBJ1-1	-	TRBV10-2	16	TGCGCCAGCAGTGATGCTTGGACAGCCATGAACACTGAAGCTTTCTTT	CASSDAWTAMNTEAFF
-	TRBJ1-1	-	TRBV2	14	TGTGCCAGCATTCCTAAAGCCATGAACACTGAAGCTTTCTTT	CASIPKAMNTEAFF
few	TRBJ2-3	TRBD1	TRBV28	13	TGTGCCAGCAGATCCACAGGGGCAGATACGCAGTATTTT	CASRSTGADTQYF
-	TRBJ2-1	-	TRBV7-2	16	TGTGCCAGCAGCTTACAATCGGGGTTAAATTACAATGAGCAGTTCTTC	CASSLQSGLNYNEQFF
-	TRBJ2-7	-	TRBV5-6	13	TGTGCCAGCAGCTTGGACTCACGCTACGAGCAGTACTTC	CASSLDSRYEQYF
many	TRBJ1-6	-	TRBV28	12	TGTGCCAGCAGTTTCACCAATTCACCCCTCCACTTT	CASSFTNSPLHF
-	TRBJ2-3	-	TRBV6-6	14	TGTGCCAGCAGTTACCCCCGGGGTGGAGATACGCAGTATTTT	CASSYPRGGDTQYF
-	TRBJ2-7	TRBD1	TRBV20-1	14	TGCAGTGCCCAGTCCTACAGGGGTATGAGAGAGCAGTACTTC	CSAQSYRGMREQYF
once	TRBJ1-2	TRBD1	TRBV19	14	TGTGCCAGTACCGGACGAGGGGGCCTTGGTGGCTACACCTTC	CASTGRGGLGGYTF
-	TRBJ1-1	-	TRBV27	14	TGTGCCAGCAGTCTCGAGGGTGAAGGTTTATCAGCTTTCTTT	CASSLEGEGLSAFF
-	TRBJ1-3	-	TRBV29-1	12	TGCAGCGTCCCCGGAGGGGGAAACACCCTATATTTT	CSVPGGGNTLYF
-	TRBJ2-1	-	TRBV27	13	TGTACCAGCAGTTTATCTCCCTGGCTTGAGCAGTTCTTC	CTSSLSPWLEQFF
-	TRBJ2-5	TRBD2	TRBV20-1	14	TGCAGTGCCACGGGACTAGCGGGCCAAGAGACCCAGTACTTC	CSATGLAGQETQYF
-	TRBJ1-1	TRBD1	TRBV6-1	16	TGTGCCAGCACCGGGACAGGGGGCGCCCGGAACACTGTAGCTTTCTTT	CASTGTGGARNTVAFF
few	TRBJ2-7	TRBD1	TRBV6-6	17	TGTGCCAGCAGTATCGGACAGGGACATAGGGGAACCTACGAGCAGTACTTC	CASSIGQGHRGTYEQYF
-	TRBJ1-4	-	TRBV24-1	15	TGTGCCACCAGTGACGCGGACAAGTTGAATGAAAAACTGTTTTTT	CATSDADKLNEKLFF